These 5 T cell receptor beta chains came from one sample sequenced in a study of blood T cells in healthy people across ages. The authors ran a second PCR of 7 to 11 cycles using a sample-barcoded 5' primer and a J-beta primer mix. TCRdb called the 5' RACE reads again in MiXCR, with one record for every CDR3 protein. The sample includes 1 million or so distinct CDR3 sequences, around 45% of them seen just once. The source material was blood. The receptors shown here come from a woman aged 60-75 years in good health.

The sample holds a few counts of this clonotype. The CDR3 here is CASSYRDSNQPQHF. The DNA of the CDR3 is TGTGCCAGCAGTTATCGGGACAGCAATCAGCCCCAGCATTTT. This chain connects TRBV6-5 to TRBJ1-5; tentative D call: TRBD1 (5 bases). The CDR3 spans 14 residues. Germline lookup yields CDR1 MNHEY and CDR2 SVGAGI. V shed 3 bases and J shed 1 base, with 7 bases lying between them.

At least ten counts were recorded for this clonotype. The CDR3 is CASSFGQGVTYEQYF. As DNA, the CDR3 is TGTGCCAGCAGCTTTGGACAGGGAGTAACCTACGAGCAGTACTTC. This rearrangement joins TRBV7-2 to TRBJ2-7; 8 bases are a match to TRBD1. Per germline, CDR1 SGHTA and CDR2 FQGNSA. V was clipped by 3 bases and J by 2 bases; unmatched bases: 6. This CDR3 is 15 amino acids long. Variable domain in full (rest from reference TRBV7-2 and TRBJ2-7): GAGVSQSPSNKVTEKGKDVELRCDPISGHTALYWYRQSLGQGLEFLIYFQGNSAPDKSGLPSDRFSAERTGGSVSTLTIQRTQQEDSAVYLCASSFGQGVTYEQYFGPGTRLTVT.

The chain is built from TRBV20-1 and TRBJ2-7, with TRBD1 matching over 10 bases. The DNA end is more similar to TRBJ2-5, so the J call may be wrong. The germline V gene has CDR1 DFQATT and CDR2 SNEGSKA (reference sequence). The CDR3 extends over 14 amino acids. The CDR3 spells CSASTTGGLETQYF. CDR3 DNA: TGCAGTGCTAGTACGACAGGGGGCTTGGAGACCCAGTACTTC.

The chain combines TRBV3-1 with TRBJ2-1; 10 positions agree with TRBD2. Germline lookup yields CDR1 LGHDT and CDR2 YNNKEL (reference sequence). This CDR3 comprises 16 residues. With 2 bases clipped from V and 7 bases from J, the junction kept 8 bases outside the gene matches. The CDR3 DNA reads TGTGCCAGCAGCCAATGGGCTAGCGGGAGTTGGAATGAGCAGTTCTTC. It yields the protein CASSQWASGSWNEQFF.

V is TRBV5-1 and J is TRBJ2-1; 10 nucleotides line up with TRBD1. There are 15 residues in the CDR3. Germline-derived CDR1 and CDR2 are SGHRS and YFSETQ. After removal of 0 bases from V and 8 bases from J, the junction contained 5 bases not matched to a gene. CDR3 bases: TGCGCCAGCAGCTTGGGGGACAGGGGTATGGATGAGCAGTTCTTC. This codes for CASSLGDRGMDEQFF.